This T cell receptor (beta chain) was captured by sequencing in a study of blood T cells in healthy people across ages. V lost 2 bases and J lost 0, with 8 bases in between. The germline V gene encodes CDR1 MDHEN and CDR2 SYDVKM. The CDR3 sequence is 15 residues long. Through a sample-barcoded 5' primer and a J-beta primer mix, a second PCR was run for about 6 to 12 cycles. TCRdb passed the 5' RACE reads through MiXCR, listing each CDR3 protein once. There are hundreds of thousands of distinct CDR3 sequences in the sample; roughly 30% occur only once, and 15% to 18% lies in the top ten. The study, taken as a whole, reports: Without sorted subsets, naive and antigen-experienced compartments could not be conclusively compared. Donors of long life had a larger count of naive CD4+ cells and greater diversity than aged donors.

In regard to this clonotype: Its antigen is undetermined.

No fewer than 6 micrograms of total RNA were isolated from every sample. The chain couples TRBV28 to TRBJ2-4; D perhaps matches TRBD1 (5 bases). The receptor was isolated from a woman at least 80 years old in good health. The sample was blood. CDR3 sequence (DNA): TGTGCCAGCAGTTTAACAGGCCTAGCCAAAAACATTCAGTACTTC. It translates to CASSLTGLAKNIQYF.